This paragraph covers one TCR beta chain sequence. Its specificity is unknown. The repertoire was sequenced with immunoSEQ multiplex PCR; TCRdb's copy has only in-frame clones and lacks some. Seen here are 260,000 or so clones, less than 95% observed once, and the top ten hold 3% to 3.5%. This record belongs to a study of cytomegalovirus exposure and HLA in healthy donors. Findings of the study overall: There were fewer than 200 TCR beta chains listed as cytomegalovirus-associated.

V was shortened by 6 bases and J by 1 base, with 12 bases between the two germline ends. Germline CDR1 KGHSH, CDR2 LQKENI. There are 15 residues in the CDR3. V usage is TRBV18 and J usage is TRBJ2-2, with a tentative D call TRBD1 (5 bases). The source material was PBMCs. This clonotype originated in a woman in her twenties or thirties in good health and CMV-seronegative. The CDR3 reads CASSQGQGNTGELFF. The DNA of the CDR3 is TGTGCCAGCTCCCAGGGCCAGGGGAACACCGGGGAGCTGTTTTTT.